This T cell receptor (beta chain) was identified in a study of cytomegalovirus exposure and HLA in healthy donors. Both 60 Vbeta primers and 13 Jbeta primers went into the PCR. Data came from immunoSEQ multiplex PCR; TCRdb stores just in-frame clones and leaves some out. Among some 78,000 clones listed, roughly 72% were seen once. Sequencing was done on a sample of PBMCs. This sequence was found in a man aged 35 to 55 in good health and CMV-seropositive.

The CDR3 nucleotides read TGTGCCATCAGTCGAGTCGGGACTAGCGGGGGGGCCGGGGAGCTGTTTTTT. Translating gives CAISRVGTSGGAGELFF. V gene TRBV10-3 combines with J gene TRBJ2-2, with 16 bases identical to TRBD2. V shed 5 bases and J 6 bases; nucleotides not matched to a gene: 6. Germline loops: CDR1 ENHRY, CDR2 SYGVKD. The CDR3 is made up of 17 amino acids.